The 8 T cell receptor beta chains below come from one sample, sequenced in a study of T cell repertoires in cytomegalovirus infection. TCRdb reanalysed the reads using MiXCR and keeps one entry per CDR3 protein. The sample lists approximately 600,000 distinct CDR3 sequences; approximately 40% were seen once. The antigens these receptors bind are not known. Here the sequenced sample was cultured PBMCs, taken from culture after CMV antigen stimulation. The receptors were gathered from a human donor in good health (CMV status not recorded). Some clones in this sample may be carry-over from other donors' samples.

The J gene is TRBJ2-7, the V gene TRBV7-9; D is undetermined. Per the germline V gene, CDR1 is SEHNR and CDR2 is FQNEAQ (reference sequence). The CDR3 consists of 16 residues. Trimming shortened V by 7 bases and J by 5 bases, and 24 bases separated the two germline ends. As DNA, the CDR3 is TGTGCCAGCACTAGAGGCGAAGGAACTAATGGGGACGAGCAGTACTTC. Translation gives CASTRGEGTNGDEQYF.

This clonotype has a handful of counts. CDR3 nucleotides: TGTGCCAGCAGCATACAGGGGTACGAGCAGTACTTC. Its translation: CASSIQGYEQYF. This rearrangement joins TRBV5-4 to TRBJ2-7, with 7 bases fitting TRBD1. The J segment lost 4 bases and the V segment lost 4 bases, leaving 2 bases of the junction unmatched. This CDR3 has 12 residues. Germline V gives CDR1 SGHNT, CDR2 YYREEE (reference sequence). Looking up the rest from reference TRBV5-4 and TRBJ2-7 gives the full variable domain: ETGVTQSPTHLIKTRGQQVTLRCSSQSGHNTVSWYQQALGQGPQFIFQYYREEENGRGNFPPRFSGLQFPNYSSELNVNALELDDSALYLCASSIQGYEQYFGPGTRLTVT.

A few counts support this clonotype. The chain is built from TRBV12-3 or TRBV12-4 and TRBJ1-5; 8 bases are shared with TRBD1. V lost 7 bases and J lost 7; bases outside the gene matches: 12. CDR3 size: 15 residues. CDR3 bases: TGTGCCAGCACCCTTTGGGGACAGGCCGTCCAGCCCCAGCATTTT. Protein product: CASTLWGQAVQPQHF.

The chain has TRBV6-5 and TRBJ2-2; no definite D call. The germline CDR1 and CDR2 sequences are MNHEY and SVGAGI. Between the trimmed V and J ends, which lost 8 bases and 6 bases, there was a span of 13 bases. The CDR3 length is 13 residues. The chain's CDR3 is CASFRSLPGELFF. In DNA, the CDR3 is TGTGCCAGCTTTAGGTCTCTCCCCGGGGAGCTGTTTTTT.

This clonotype was seen ten or more times. The junction departs from the called germline gene at one end, perhaps through a read error. The chain has TRBV7-2 and TRBJ2-1; the match to TRBD2 covers 10 bases. This CDR3 region has 14 residues. Germline V gene data show CDR1 as SGHTA and CDR2 as FQGNSA. The CDR3, as DNA: TGTGCCAGCAGCCTAGCGGGGGCTTACAATGAGCAGTTCTTC. Translated: CASSLAGAYNEQFF.

V and J are TRBV7-2 and TRBJ2-3; possibly TRBD2 for D (6 bases). The V end was cut by 3 bases, the J end by 1 base, with 14 bases between. The germline V gene encodes CDR1 SGHTA and CDR2 FQGNSA. This CDR3 has 16 residues. In nucleotides, the CDR3 is TGTGCCAGCAGCTTGAGGGGCGGGACGGGCACAGATACGCAGTATTTT. Translation: CASSLRGGTGTDTQYF.

For the CDR3, the DNA is TGTGCCAGCACAATATTCGCGGGAGGGGAAGATACGCAGTATTTT. Encoded protein: CASTIFAGGEDTQYF. This chain connects TRBV7-9 to TRBJ2-3; 9 nucleotides line up with TRBD2. CDR1 is SEHNR, CDR2 FQNEAQ, per germline (reference sequence). V dropped 7 bases and J dropped 5; count of bases not matched to a gene: 10. The CDR3 contains 15 residues.

This clonotype was seen ten or more times. The CDR3 DNA is TGTGCCAGCAGCTTAGTATGGGCGCCAGATACGCAGTATTTT. The encoded protein is CASSLVWAPDTQYF. V usage is TRBV7-2 and J usage is TRBJ2-3, with unresolved D. Trimming cost V 1 base and J 4 bases, with 9 bases left between them. The CDR3 has 14 amino acids. Germline V gene data show CDR1 as SGHTA and CDR2 as FQGNSA.